This TCR beta chain was retrieved from a study of blood T cell repertoires in COVID-19. About the research overall: Sources were T cells, B-cell-depleted T cells, or PBMCs; the material itself was cDNA or gDNA.

Per the study methods: Reference gene primer amplification in the assay estimated nucleated cell counts. Only in-frame clones appear in the TCRdb table, and some are missing; sequencing was by immunoSEQ multiplex PCR. D and trimming come from the DNA, and the V and J calls and clone size come from that table. The sample records 100,000 or so clones, more than 80% being singletons. V was pared by 2 bases and J by 0 bases, with 7 bases between. This CDR3 spans 14 amino acids. Germline CDR1 MNHEY, CDR2 SVGAGI. The sequence came from a woman in her seventies with acute or convalescent COVID-19. Source material: peripheral blood. This sequence joins TRBV6-5 and TRBJ1-1; D is unresolved. CDR3 sequence (DNA): TGTGCCAGCAGTTACCGCAGATTGAACACTGAAGCTTTCTTT. This codes for CASSYRRLNTEAFF.